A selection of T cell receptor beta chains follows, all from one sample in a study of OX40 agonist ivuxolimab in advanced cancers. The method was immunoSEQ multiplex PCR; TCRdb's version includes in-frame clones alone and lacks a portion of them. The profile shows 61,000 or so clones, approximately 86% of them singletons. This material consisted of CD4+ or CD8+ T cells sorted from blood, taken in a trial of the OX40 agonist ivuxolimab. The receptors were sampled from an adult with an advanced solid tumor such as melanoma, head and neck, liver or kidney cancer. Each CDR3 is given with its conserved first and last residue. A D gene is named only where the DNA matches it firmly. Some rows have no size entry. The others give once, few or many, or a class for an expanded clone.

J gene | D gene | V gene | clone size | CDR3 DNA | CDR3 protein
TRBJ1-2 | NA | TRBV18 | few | TGTGCCAGCTCACCCACAAATACGGGGGGCTACACCTTC | CASSPTNTGGYTF
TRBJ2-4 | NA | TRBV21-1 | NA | TGTGCCAGCAACTCTGTGTCGACAGCCAAAAACATTCAGTACTTC | CASNSVSTAKNIQYF
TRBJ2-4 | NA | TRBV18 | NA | TGTGCCAGCTCGCGGACCCCCGTCGGGGTCGCCAAAAACATTCAGTACTTC | CASSRTPVGVAKNIQYF
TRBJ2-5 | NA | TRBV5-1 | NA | TGCGCCAGCAGCCCGCCGGGACGAGAGACCCAGTACTTC | CASSPPGRETQYF
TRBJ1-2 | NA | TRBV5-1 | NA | TGCGCCAGCAGCTTGGGACAGAATAACTATGGCTACACCTTC | CASSLGQNNYGYTF
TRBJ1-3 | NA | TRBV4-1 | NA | TGCGCCAGCGGGGCGGGAAACACCATATATTTT | CASGAGNTIYF
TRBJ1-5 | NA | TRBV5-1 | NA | TGCGCCAGCAGCTTGGGAGGGAGCAATCAGCCCCAGCATTTT | CASSLGGSNQPQHF
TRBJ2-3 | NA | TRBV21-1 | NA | TGTGCCAGCAGCAAAGACACCAGAAATCCGGGACTAGAGGCCACAGATACGCAGTATTTT | CASSKDTRNPGLEATDTQYF
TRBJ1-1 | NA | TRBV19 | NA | TGTGCCAGTAGTGAGCCCAATAGAGCCACTGAAGCTTTCTTT | CASSEPNRATEAFF
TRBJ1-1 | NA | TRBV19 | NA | TGTGCCAGTAGTATGGATGGGGCAAAAGGGATGAACACTGAAGCTTTCTTT | CASSMDGAKGMNTEAFF
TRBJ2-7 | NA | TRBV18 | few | TGTGCCAGCTCACCATCCTCCCAGGCCTCCTACGAGCAGTACTTC | CASSPSSQASYEQYF
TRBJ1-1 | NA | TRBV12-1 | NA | TGTGCCAGCAGCCCGGCGGAACCGGGACAGGGGACCAACGACACTGAAGCTTTCTTT | CASSPAEPGQGTNDTEAFF
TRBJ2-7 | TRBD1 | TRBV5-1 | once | TGCGCCAGCAGCTTGGGACAGGGTAGCTTCGACGAGCAGTACTTC | CASSLGQGSFDEQYF
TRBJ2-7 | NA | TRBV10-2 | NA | TGCGCCAGCAGTGAGCAGGGGAGGGGGGGCTACGAGCAGTACTTC | CASSEQGRGGYEQYF
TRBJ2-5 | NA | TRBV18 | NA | TGTGCCAGCTCATACAACGCGGGGGCTCAAGAGACCCAGTACTTC | CASSYNAGAQETQYF
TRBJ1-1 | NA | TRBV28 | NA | TGTGCCAGCAGTCCCCCGGGACGGGCTTTGGCTGAAGCTTTCTTT | CASSPPGRALAEAFF
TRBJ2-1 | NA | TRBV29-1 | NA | TGCAGCGTTGATAAGACAGTTCCATCCTACAATGAGCAGTTCTTC | CSVDKTVPSYNEQFF
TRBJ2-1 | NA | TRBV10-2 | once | TGCGCCAGCAGTGAGTCGCGGCCGGGTGAGCAGTTCTTC | CASSESRPGEQFF
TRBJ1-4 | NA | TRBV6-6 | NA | TGTGCCACCGGGGCCAAACAGGTCCGTAATGAAAAACTGTTTTTT | CATGAKQVRNEKLFF
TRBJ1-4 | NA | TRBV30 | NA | TGTGCCTGGAGCCCCGGCGGGGTACGGACTAATGAAAAACTGTTTTTT | CAWSPGGVRTNEKLFF
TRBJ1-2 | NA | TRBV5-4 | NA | TGTGCCAGCAGCTTGAGGGCCGAGGATGGCTACACCTTC | CASSLRAEDGYTF
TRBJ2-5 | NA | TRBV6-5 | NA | TGTGCCAGCAGAGACAGTTACCAAGAGACCCAGTACTTC | CASRDSYQETQYF